This passage covers 22 T cell receptor beta chains from one sample sequenced in a study of blood T cells in healthy people across ages. Then a second PCR, running roughly 7 to 11 cycles, was carried out with a sample-barcoded 5' primer and a J-beta primer mix. MiXCR was run by TCRdb on the 5' RACE reads, yielding one entry per CDR3 protein. This table has over a million distinct CDR3 sequences, roughly 45% appearing once. The material sequenced was blood. Receptors were obtained from a woman between 55 and 75 years old in good health.

J is TRBJ1-2 and V is TRBV11-2, with a tentative D call TRBD1 (5 bases). From germline, CDR1 is SGHAT and CDR2 FQNNGV. V lost 6 bases, J lost 2 bases, and 22 bases lay in between. The CDR3 is 17 residues long. CDR3 residues: CASRLREAGQGNYGYTF. The DNA for the CDR3 is TGTGCCAGCAGGTTGCGTGAGGCTGGGCAGGGCAACTATGGCTACACCTTC.

This clonotype was observed a handful of times. This chain uses TRBV28 with TRBJ1-1, with D possibly matching TRBD1 (6 bases). This CDR3 has 15 amino acids. Germline V gene lookup returns CDR1 MDHEN and CDR2 SYDVKM. Trimming removed 2 bases from V and 5 bases from J, with 15 bases in between. CDR3 sequence: CASSLLIGGWTEAFF. For the CDR3, the DNA is TGTGCCAGCAGTTTACTTATAGGGGGTTGGACTGAAGCTTTCTTT.

This clonotype has a single count. The V gene is TRBV6-5, the J gene TRBJ1-1; 8 bases fit TRBD1. V was clipped by 0 bases and J by 7 bases; unmatched bases: 4. Germline CDR1 and CDR2: MNHEY and SVGAGI. The CDR3 is made up of 14 amino acids. The CDR3 loop is CASSYSTGALEAFF. CDR3 sequence (DNA): TGTGCCAGCAGTTACTCGACAGGGGCCCTTGAAGCTTTCTTT.

The rearrangement links TRBV6-5 to TRBJ2-5, with D possibly being TRBD2 (6 bases). The CDR3 covers 14 residues. Germline CDR1 MNHEY, CDR2 SVGAGI. The ends were cut back, 8 bases at V and 3 bases at J, with 16 bases in the middle. The chain's CDR3 is CASLPRAGKETQYF. Written as DNA, the CDR3 is TGTGCCAGCCTTCCCAGGGCGGGGAAAGAGACCCAGTACTTC.

J is TRBJ1-2 and V is TRBV27; D might be TRBD1 (6 bases). This CDR3 has 14 residues. Germline CDR1 is MNHEY and CDR2 is SMNVEV (reference sequence). Trimming left V 5 bases short and J 4 bases short, with 14 bases between. The CDR3 loop reads CASSVGGGSYGYTF. CDR3 DNA: TGTGCCAGCAGTGTTGGGGGGGGCAGCTATGGCTACACCTTC.

There are a few counts of this clonotype. The chain uses TRBV20-1 and TRBJ2-5, with D hard to call. Trimming removed 2 bases from V and 5 bases from J, with 9 bases in between. The CDR3 runs to 12 residues. The germline V gene has CDR1 DFQATT and CDR2 SNEGSKA (reference sequence). The CDR3 DNA follows: TGCAGTGCTAGAAGAGCTCCGGAGACCCAGTACTTC. Protein product: CSARRAPETQYF.

This chain joins TRBV2 and TRBJ2-3, with TRBD2 identical over 9 bases. The junction had 7 bases not matched to a gene; V was cut back by 6 bases and J by 0 bases. CDR3 length: 16 residues. The germline V gene has CDR1 SNHLY and CDR2 FYNNEI. The CDR3 is CASRALAGRSTDTQYF. CDR3 coding DNA: TGTGCCAGCAGAGCCCTAGCGGGACGGAGCACAGATACGCAGTATTTT.

This clonotype has just a few counts. The chain uses TRBV20-1 and TRBJ2-4; a possible D gene is TRBD2 (6 bases). The end of the DNA fits TRBJ2-5 better, so the J call may be wrong. Germline V gives CDR1 DFQATT, CDR2 SNEGSKA (reference sequence). This CDR3 has 19 amino acids. CDR3 loop: CSARDGLKRGRTVLETQYF. The DNA for the CDR3 is TGCAGTGCTAGAGATGGACTAAAAAGGGGCAGGACGGTTTTAGAGACCCAGTACTTC.

For this clonotype: One end of the junction does not line up with germline, which may come from a read error. The chain combines TRBV12-3 or TRBV12-4 with TRBJ2-7; D possibly corresponds to TRBD2 (6 bases). The J call may not be correct, given that the DNA end is closer to TRBJ2-5. The CDR3 has 14 amino acids. For the CDR3, the DNA is TGTGCCAGCAGTTCGGGACTCCTCCAAGGGACCCAGTACTTC. It codes for CASSSGLLQGTQYF.

This chain links TRBV18 with TRBJ2-7, with D possibly being TRBD1 (7 bases). CDR3 length equals 14 residues. V lost 6 bases and J lost 0, with 12 bases in between. The germline gives CDR1 KGHSH, CDR2 LQKENI. The CDR3 reads CASSAGQPSYEQYF. The CDR3 DNA reads TGTGCCAGCTCCGCGGGACAGCCCTCCTACGAGCAGTACTTC.

The chain joins TRBV12-3 or TRBV12-4 to TRBJ2-3, with TRBD1 as a possible D gene (7 bases). V lost 3 bases and J 4 bases, leaving 11 bases between the germline ends. The CDR3 runs to 14 residues. The CDR3 is CASSFGRGADTQYF. The DNA for the CDR3 is TGTGCCAGCAGTTTCGGCAGGGGGGCAGATACGCAGTATTTT.

This clonotype showed up just a few times. This chain links TRBV7-8 with TRBJ1-1; D not certain. Germline V gives CDR1 SGHVS, CDR2 FQNEAQ. This CDR3 region has 15 residues. Trimming removed 5 bases at V and 5 bases at J, with 18 bases between. Here the CDR3 reads CASSLPLSGSTEAFF. CDR3 nucleotides: TGTGCCAGCAGCCTACCGCTCTCTGGGTCGACTGAAGCTTTCTTT.

The chain is built from TRBV12-3 or TRBV12-4 and TRBJ2-1; maybe TRBD2 (6 bases). The CDR3 covers 15 residues. Trimming took 4 bases from V and 8 from J, leaving 18 bases between them. The DNA of the CDR3 is TGTGCCAGCAGTTCCCGACTAGGAGAGAGCGATGAGCAGTTCTTC. It codes for CASSSRLGESDEQFF.

This clonotype was seen a single time. The junction does not match germline at one end; this may be a read error. The chain is built from TRBV9 and TRBJ1-2; 8 bases agree with TRBD1. In germline, CDR1 is SGDLS, CDR2 YYNGEE. The CDR3 spans 13 residues. The CDR3 coding sequence is TGTGCCAGCAGCGATTGGACAGGGAATGGCCACACCTTC. Its translation is CASSDWTGNGHTF.

Only a few counts were recorded for this clonotype. This chain connects TRBV10-3 to TRBJ1-2; the D gene is possibly TRBD1 (6 bases). The CDR3 totals 14 residues. V was clipped by 0 bases and J by 7 bases, with 12 bases between them. The germline V gene has CDR1 ENHRY and CDR2 SYGVKD. CDR3 sequence (DNA): TGTGCCATCAGTGAGTCCCAGGGGCGAGTTGGCTACACCTTC. Amino acid sequence: CAISESQGRVGYTF.

For this clonotype: At one of its ends the junction is not consistent with the germline gene, which may arise from a read error. This sequence joins TRBV3-1 and TRBJ2-5, with 10 bases identical to TRBD2. CDR3 length: 16 residues. Germline-derived CDR1 and CDR2 are LGHDT and YNNKEL (reference sequence). CDR3: CASNQGLAEEQETQYF. The CDR3 DNA is TGTGCCAGCAACCAAGGACTAGCGGAAGAACAAGAGACCCAGTACTTC.

This clonotype was observed a single time. The chain combines TRBV3-1 with TRBJ2-5, with TRBD2 matching 11 bases. The DNA end is a closer match to TRBJ2-7, so the J assignment may be wrong. The CDR3 extends over 17 amino acids. In germline, CDR1 is LGHDT, CDR2 YNNKEL (reference sequence). The CDR3 bases are TGTGCCAGCAGCCAAGACCCCGGACTAGCGGGTTTCCACGAGCAGTACTTC. Translated, it gives CASSQDPGLAGFHEQYF.

V is TRBV20-1 and J is TRBJ2-5, with a weak D call TRBD1 (6 bases). There are 16 residues in the CDR3. Looked up from germline, CDR1 is DFQATT and CDR2 is SNEGSKA (reference sequence). V was clipped by 1 base and J by 11 bases, with 26 bases between them. CDR3 residues: CSARALDRPQTNEQYF. The CDR3 bases are TGCAGTGCTAGAGCCCTCGACAGGCCCCAAACCAATGAGCAGTACTTC.

This clonotype was detected many times. This chain uses TRBV11-2 with TRBJ1-2; TRBD1 is a possible D gene (5 bases). V lost 4 bases, J lost 4 bases, and 13 bases lay in between. The CDR3 is 14 amino acids. Germline V gene data show CDR1 as SGHAT and CDR2 as FQNNGV. The CDR3 protein is CASSSRGDFYGYTF. The CDR3 bases are TGTGCCAGCAGCTCCCGAGGGGACTTCTATGGCTACACCTTC.

J is TRBJ2-3 and V is TRBV5-5; 9 nucleotides align to TRBD2. CDR1 and CDR2 from the germline V gene are SGHKS and YYEKEE (reference sequence). The CDR3 covers 15 residues. V shed 4 bases, J shed 6 bases, and the junction held 9 bases outside the gene matches. The CDR3 DNA reads TGTGCCAGCAGCCTGTATAGCGGGGGAGGGGATACGCAGTATTTT. Its translation is CASSLYSGGGDTQYF.

In DNA form, the CDR3 reads TGTGCCGCACGACAGGGAGACAATCAGCCCCAGCATTTT. Translation gives CAARQGDNQPQHF. This chain joins TRBV6-5 and TRBJ1-5, with 7 bases that match TRBD1. Germline CDR1 MNHEY, CDR2 SVGAGI. The CDR3 consists of 13 residues. V was pared by 11 bases and J by 3 bases, with 7 bases of the junction left unmatched.

Ten or more counts support this clonotype. The genes are TRBV7-8 and TRBJ2-4, with TRBD2 identical over 7 bases. The CDR3 consists of 16 residues. CDR1 and CDR2 from the germline V gene are SGHVS and FQNEAQ. V lost 0 bases to trimming and J lost 1 base; unmatched junction nucleotides: 3. The CDR3 DNA reads as TGTGCCAGCAGCTTAGCGGCGGGAGCTGCCAAAAACATTCAGTACTTC. It yields the protein CASSLAAGAAKNIQYF.